Below, 10 T cell receptor beta chains from the same sample are listed, as sequenced in a study of blood T cell repertoires in COVID-19 (dated by TCRdb to between 2020 and 2021). Receptor libraries were prepared by the immunoSEQ multiplex PCR assay. Sourced from immuneACCESS, this table was stored by TCRdb with only in-frame sequences that have V and J called. A share of the clones is absent; for the studies checked, an unresolved V gene accounts for under half, and the remainder has no known explanation. The sample table records about 220,000 clones; around 90% of these occur just once. The top ten constitute around 2.6% of the sample. Sequencing was performed on PBMCs or T cells enriched from blood (not recorded which). The receptor source for this set is a woman aged 25 to 45 with acute COVID-19.

The chain has TRBV19 and TRBJ1-1; no definite D call. The CDR3 runs to 13 residues. The V gene's germline CDR1 is LNHDA and CDR2 SQIVND (reference sequence). V was clipped by 7 bases and J by 0 bases, with 9 bases between them. CDR3 nucleotides: TGTGCCAGTAAACGGGGATTGAACACTGAAGCTTTCTTT. This translates into CASKRGLNTEAFF.

CDR3 loop: CASSLELGAPTEAFF. CDR3 bases: TGTGCCAGCAGCTTAGAGTTGGGGGCCCCCACTGAAGCTTTCTTT. The rearrangement uses TRBV7-9 and TRBJ1-1, with D possibly matching TRBD1 (6 bases). Germline assignment: CDR1 SEHNR and CDR2 FQNEAQ (reference sequence). The V end lost 1 base, the J end lost 4 bases, and 13 bases lay between the germline ends. This CDR3 comprises 15 residues. Supplemented by reference TRBV7-9 and TRBJ1-1, the full variable domain reads DTGVSQNPRHKITKRGQNVTFRCDPISEHNRLYWYRQTLGQGPEFLTYFQNEAQLEKSRLLSDRFSAERPKGSFSTLEIQRTEQGDSAMYLCASSLELGAPTEAFFGQGTRLTVV.

The chain has TRBV19 and TRBJ1-1, with D perhaps TRBD1 (5 bases). Germline CDR1 and CDR2: LNHDA and SQIVND (reference sequence). The V end lost 2 bases, the J end lost 6 bases, and 19 bases lay between the germline ends. The CDR3 has 16 residues. CDR3 sequence reads: CASSIPSFEGRSEAFF. Here the CDR3 DNA reads TGTGCCAGTAGTATACCTTCGTTCGAGGGGAGGTCTGAAGCTTTCTTT.

The chain has TRBV6-5 and TRBJ1-1; the match to TRBD1 covers 8 bases. J was trimmed by 1 base and V by 2 bases; bases with no gene match: 3. CDR1 is MNHEY, CDR2 SVGAGI, per germline. This CDR3 has 15 residues. This CDR3 reads CASSYPGQGNTEAFF. DNA of the CDR3: TGTGCCAGCAGTTACCCTGGACAGGGGAACACTGAAGCTTTCTTT.

The chain links TRBV28 to TRBJ2-7; 11 nucleotides align to TRBD2. The CDR3 has 16 residues. Germline loops: CDR1 MDHEN, CDR2 SYDVKM. J lost 2 bases, V lost 6 bases, and 9 bases had no gene match. Written as DNA, the CDR3 is TGTGCCAGCAGCCCTACCTCTAGCGGGGGGACCTACGAGCAGTACTTC. Translating gives CASSPTSSGGTYEQYF.

V usage is TRBV6-5 and J usage is TRBJ1-4, with D perhaps TRBD1 (5 bases). Germline lookup yields CDR1 MNHEY and CDR2 SVGAGI. The CDR3 consists of 12 residues. Between the trimmed V and J ends, which lost 7 bases and 10 bases, there was a span of 13 bases. The CDR3 DNA sequence: TGTGCCAGCATGGAGGGACTTGGAAAACTGTTTTTT. Residues: CASMEGLGKLFF.

This clone has a handful of counts. The chain joins TRBV23-1 to TRBJ1-5, with a possible D match to TRBD1 (6 bases). TRBV23-1 is an open reading frame, and its role is uncertain. This CDR3 has 16 amino acids. Trimming removed 6 bases at V and 2 bases at J, with 17 bases between. CDR3 DNA: TGCGCCAGCAGGACCGGGGGGGCGGATCGCAATCAGCCCCAGCATTTT. Translation: CASRTGGADRNQPQHF.

This clone was observed at least ten times. The chain has TRBV30 and TRBJ1-2; D remains unclear. With 5 bases removed from V and 3 bases from J, the gap between germline ends came to 16 bases. Germline CDR1 GTSNPN, CDR2 SVGIG (reference sequence). CDR3 length: 14 amino acids. As DNA, the CDR3 is TGTGCCTGGGGGGAACTCCTCGGGGACTATGGCTACACCTTC. It translates to CAWGELLGDYGYTF. The full variable domain, in which reference TRBV30 and TRBJ1-2 provide the parts outside the CDR3, is SQTIHQWPATLVQPVGSPLSLECTVEGTSNPNLYWYRQAAGRGLQLLFYSVGIGQISSEVPQNLSASRPQDRQFILSSKKLLLSDSGFYLCAWGELLGDYGYTFGSGTRLTVV.

This rearrangement joins TRBV18 to TRBJ1-2, with 8 bases identical to TRBD1. CDR3 length: 15 amino acids. The germline gives CDR1 KGHSH, CDR2 LQKENI. J lost 2 bases, V lost 3 bases, and 5 bases had no gene match. CDR3 amino acids: CASSPMQGANYGYTF. Written as DNA, the CDR3 is TGTGCCAGCTCACCCATGCAGGGGGCAAACTATGGCTACACCTTC. Filled out from reference TRBV18 and TRBJ1-2, the complete variable domain reads NAGVMQNPRHLVRRRGQEARLRCSPMKGHSHVYWYRQLPEEGLKFMVYLQKENIIDESGMPKERFSAEFPKEGPSILRIQQVVRGDSAAYFCASSPMQGANYGYTFGSGTRLTVV.

This CDR3 is CASSDPSGGAYEQYF. CDR3 nucleotides: TGTGCCAGTAGTGATCCTAGCGGGGGGGCTTACGAGCAGTACTTC. The chain carries TRBV19 and TRBJ2-7; 12 bases are shared with TRBD2. CDR3 size: 15 residues. CDR1 is LNHDA and CDR2 is SQIVND in the germline V gene (reference sequence). V was pared by 5 bases and J by 4 bases, with 6 bases of the junction left unmatched. Filled out from reference TRBV19 and TRBJ2-7, the complete variable domain reads DGGITQSPKYLFRKEGQNVTLSCEQNLNHDAMYWYRQDPGQGLRLIYYSQIVNDFQKGDIAEGYSVSREKKESFPLTVTSAQKNPTAFYLCASSDPSGGAYEQYFGPGTRLTVT.